The rows below give T cell receptor beta chains drawn from one sample of a study of beta chain features in type 1 diabetes. Generated by immunoSEQ multiplex PCR, the TCRdb table keeps only in-frame clones and is missing some. The profile shows about 900,000 clones, roughly 16% of them singletons. The specimen was naive CD4+ T cells from blood. The receptors were sampled from a woman younger than 30 in good health. Each CDR3 is given with its conserved first and last residue. The order of the fields is CDR3 protein, CDR3 DNA, D gene, J gene, clone size, V gene. D genes are given only for firm matches. A row's size may be missing; if present it is once, few, many or a size class.

CDR3: CASSPPNGLAGGDTQYF; DNA: TGTGCCAGCTCACCACCGAATGGACTAGCGGGAGGGGATACGCAGTATTTT; D: TRBD2; J: TRBJ2-3; size: few; V: TRBV18
CDR3: CASSPQAGGSSNEQFF; DNA: TGTGCCAGCTCACCACAGGCGGGAGGTTCCTCCAATGAGCAGTTCTTC; D: TRBD2; J: TRBJ2-1; size: few; V: TRBV18
CDR3: CASSLVVGTGEVYGYTF; DNA: TGTGCCAGCAGCTTAGTTGTCGGGACAGGGGAGGTCTATGGCTACACCTTC; D: TRBD1; J: TRBJ1-2; size: few; V: TRBV7-2
CDR3: CASSIDHRTVYGYTF; DNA: TGTGCCAGTAGTATAGATCATCGGACAGTGTATGGCTACACCTTC; D: -; J: TRBJ1-2; size: once; V: TRBV19
CDR3: CASSLDRFGYTF; DNA: TGCGCCAGCAGCTTAGACAGGTTTGGCTACACCTTC; D: -; J: TRBJ1-2; size: -; V: TRBV5-1
CDR3: CASSLVAWDNHPGANVLTF; DNA: TGCGCCAGCAGCTTGGTGGCGTGGGACAACCACCCTGGGGCCAACGTCCTGACTTTC; D: -; J: TRBJ2-6; size: few; V: TRBV5-1
CDR3: CASSVDRAHEQYF; DNA: TGTGCCAGCAGCGTGGACAGGGCCCACGAGCAGTACTTC; D: TRBD1; J: TRBJ2-7; size: -; V: TRBV7-6
CDR3: CASSQDVSRDTQYF; DNA: TGCGCCAGCAGCCAAGATGTTTCGAGGGATACGCAGTATTTT; D: -; J: TRBJ2-3; size: few; V: TRBV4-3
CDR3: CASSYSLGAYSYEQYF; DNA: TGTGCCAGCAGTTACTCGTTAGGAGCCTACTCCTACGAGCAGTACTTC; D: -; J: TRBJ2-7; size: -; V: TRBV6-5
CDR3: CASSHNDGDGYTF; DNA: TGTGCCAGCTCACACAACGACGGGGATGGCTACACCTTC; D: -; J: TRBJ1-2; size: few; V: TRBV18
CDR3: CASSPPSSYNEQFF; DNA: TGTGCCAGCTCACCACCGTCCAGCTACAATGAGCAGTTCTTC; D: -; J: TRBJ2-1; size: -; V: TRBV18
CDR3: CASSLGASGINEQFF; DNA: TGTGCCAGCAGCTTAGGGGCTAGCGGGATCAATGAGCAGTTCTTC; D: TRBD2; J: TRBJ2-1; size: -; V: TRBV7-9
CDR3: CAIRIGGADLYTF; DNA: TGTGCCATCAGGATAGGGGGCGCGGACCTTTACACCTTC; D: TRBD1; J: TRBJ1-2; size: -; V: TRBV10-3
CDR3: CASSPMAGWDTEAFF; DNA: TGTGCCAGCTCCCCCATGGCAGGATGGGACACTGAAGCTTTCTTT; D: -; J: TRBJ1-1; size: -; V: TRBV18
CDR3: CASSLDLGPGTDTQYF; DNA: TGCGCCAGCAGCTTGGACCTTGGGCCGGGTACGGATACGCAGTATTTT; D: -; J: TRBJ2-3; size: -; V: TRBV5-1
CDR3: CASSFYLGRGYTF; DNA: TGTGCCAGCAGTTTTTATCTGGGGAGAGGCTACACCTTC; D: -; J: TRBJ1-2; size: few; V: TRBV28
CDR3: CASSLVMDRGFEDEKLFF; DNA: TGCGCCAGCAGCTTGGTTATGGACAGGGGGTTCGAGGATGAAAAACTGTTTTTT; D: TRBD1; J: TRBJ1-4; size: -; V: TRBV5-1
CDR3: CASSQAESPYNEQFF; DNA: TGTGCCAGCAGCCAAGCGGAAAGTCCCTACAATGAGCAGTTCTTC; D: -; J: TRBJ2-1; size: -; V: TRBV14
CDR3: CASSKQGGWGQYF; DNA: TGTGCCAGCTCCAAGCAGGGGGGCTGGGGCCAGTACTTC; D: -; J: TRBJ2-5; size: -; V: TRBV6-5